This T cell receptor beta chain came from a study of blood T cells in healthy people across ages. Study-level background: Researchers report that template switching captured about one barcoded beta molecule per two T cells.

Turning to this clonotype: Its antigen remains unknown.

Findings and caveats of the study: The study found more naive CD4+ cells and higher diversity in long-lived than aged donors.

V lost 2 bases to trimming and J lost 7 bases; unmatched junction nucleotides: 11. Germline CDR1 is SGHTA and CDR2 is FQGTGA. This CDR3 region has 16 residues. A second PCR, run for about 7 to 11 cycles, used a sample-barcoded 5' primer plus a J-beta primer mix. TCRdb reanalysed the 5' RACE reads using MiXCR and keeps one entry per CDR3 protein. The sample has some 940,000 distinct CDR3 sequences, 25% to 35% seen once. These records were also assigned to another study, of T cells of mothers and their children.

The sequence came from a woman in her thirties or forties in good health. Sequencing was carried out using blood. The V gene is TRBV7-3, the J gene TRBJ2-3; 8 bases match TRBD2. The CDR3, as DNA: TGTGCCAGCAGCTTATCCGTAGCGGGGCCCGCAAATACGCAGTATTTT. This sequence encodes CASSLSVAGPANTQYF.